These T cell receptor beta chains were read from a single sample in a study of T cell responses to AZD1222 COVID-19 vaccine. Only in-frame clones appear in the TCRdb table, and some are missing; sequencing was by immunoSEQ multiplex PCR. This sample carries around 120,000 clones, around 89% of them seen once, and the ten largest clones take over 4.5%. Material: peripheral blood, obtained on day 0 of AZD1222 vaccination. Source of these receptors: an adult in good health. CDR3s include the opening cysteine and the closing phenylalanine or tryptophan. Fields, in order: clone size, J gene, D gene, V gene, CDR3 protein, CDR3 DNA. D genes are given only for firm matches. Some rows have no size entry. The others give once, few or many, or a class for an expanded clone.

>.|TRBJ2-7|TRBD1|TRBV6-5
CASSQSGTGGYEQYF
TGTGCCAGCAGTCAGTCCGGGACAGGGGGTTACGAGCAGTACTTC
>.|TRBJ2-3|.|TRBV24-1
CATSVTGNPDTQYF
TGTGCCACCAGTGTCACAGGGAACCCAGATACGCAGTATTTT
>.|TRBJ1-1|TRBD1|TRBV10-3
CAIRMDRLNTEAFF
TGTGCCATCAGGATGGACAGGTTGAACACTGAAGCTTTCTTT
>.|TRBJ2-3|TRBD1|TRBV6-1
CASSARGRGVSDTQYF
TGTGCCAGCAGTGCCAGGGGGCGCGGCGTATCAGATACGCAGTATTTT
>.|TRBJ1-1|.|TRBV10-1
CASSVAIGTEAFF
TGCGCCAGCAGTGTGGCTATTGGCACTGAAGCTTTCTTT
>.|TRBJ2-5|.|TRBV11-1
CASRFGGGETQYF
TGTGCCAGCAGGTTCGGAGGCGGGGAGACCCAGTACTTC
>.|TRBJ2-2|.|TRBV5-8
CASSFPGTANTGELFF
TGTGCCAGCAGCTTTCCGGGGACTGCGAACACCGGGGAGCTGTTTTTT
>.|TRBJ1-3|.|TRBV18
CASSPSQVHSGNTIYF
TGTGCCAGCTCACCTTCACAGGTCCACTCTGGAAACACCATATATTTT
>.|TRBJ2-5|.|TRBV7-2
CASSIRETQYF
TGTGCCAGCAGCATTCGAGAGACCCAGTACTTC
>.|TRBJ2-1|.|TRBV6-2/TRBV6-3
CASSYAGTFSNEQFF
TGTGCCAGCAGTTACGCCGGGACGTTCTCCAATGAGCAGTTCTTC
>.|TRBJ2-2|TRBD2|TRBV5-6
CASSWTSTGELFF
TGTGCCAGCAGCTGGACTAGTACCGGGGAGCTGTTTTTT
>.|TRBJ2-3|TRBD2|TRBV5-1
CASSLEAGGTTQYF
TGCGCCAGCAGCTTGGAAGCGGGGGGGACTACGCAGTATTTT
>.|TRBJ1-4|.|TRBV7-2
CASSSVAGSSNEKLFF
TGTGCCAGCAGCTCAGTTGCGGGATCCTCTAATGAAAAACTGTTTTTT
>once|TRBJ2-6|.|TRBV19
CASSITIGSGANVLTF
TGTGCCAGTAGTATAACGATAGGTTCTGGGGCCAACGTCCTGACTTTC
>.|TRBJ2-2|.|TRBV11-2
CASSVGFPGELFF
TGTGCCAGCAGCGTAGGATTCCCCGGGGAGCTGTTTTTT
>few|TRBJ1-1|TRBD1|TRBV19
CASYPGQGVTEAFF
TGTGCCAGCTATCCGGGACAGGGGGTGACTGAAGCTTTCTTT
>.|TRBJ2-3|.|TRBV6-6
CASSLPQVATDTQYF
TGTGCCAGCAGCCTCCCCCAAGTTGCCACAGATACGCAGTATTTT
>.|TRBJ1-6|TRBD1|TRBV2
CASSDEQGFPYNSPLHF
TGTGCCAGCAGTGATGAACAGGGGTTCCCCTATAATTCACCCCTCCACTTT
>.|TRBJ2-7|TRBD1|TRBV7-2
CASSRTSGTGGYEQYF
TGTGCCAGCAGCCGCACTTCCGGGACAGGGGGCTACGAGCAGTACTTC
>once|TRBJ1-2|.|TRBV19
CASSQINYGYTF
TGTGCCAGTAGTCAAATTAACTATGGCTACACCTTC
>.|TRBJ2-3|TRBD2|TRBV6-2/TRBV6-3
CASSYSTASGGADTQYF
TGTGCCAGCAGTTACTCGACGGCTAGCGGGGGGGCAGATACGCAGTATTTT
>.|TRBJ2-3|.|TRBV7-9
CASSSRVSPDTQYF
TGTGCCAGCAGCTCCAGGGTTTCGCCAGATACGCAGTATTTT
>once|TRBJ2-5|.|TRBV6-2/TRBV6-3
CASSEPTRETQYF
TGTGCCAGCAGTGAGCCAACTAGGGAGACCCAGTACTTC
>.|TRBJ2-1|TRBD1|TRBV7-8
CASSPGTGPGNEQFF
TGTGCCAGCAGCCCCGGGACAGGACCGGGCAATGAGCAGTTCTTC
>few|TRBJ2-5|TRBD2|TRBV6-2/TRBV6-3
CASSVAGALLETQYF
TGTGCCAGCAGTGTAGCGGGGGCCCTGCTGGAGACCCAGTACTTC
>.|TRBJ1-6|.|TRBV7-2
CASSSHILNSPLHF
TGTGCCAGCAGCTCACACATACTGAATTCACCCCTCCACTTT
>.|TRBJ1-4|.|TRBV7-2
CASSLGLSKNEKLFF
TGTGCCAGCAGCTTAGGCCTAAGCAAAAATGAAAAACTGTTTTTT
>.|TRBJ2-1|.|TRBV27
CASIPSVDRSSNEQFF
TGTGCCAGCATTCCTTCGGTCGACAGATCGTCGAATGAGCAGTTCTTC
>.|TRBJ1-4|.|TRBV7-9
CASSLAGASEKLFF
TGTGCCAGCAGCTTAGCAGGGGCGAGTGAAAAACTGTTTTTT
>.|TRBJ1-1|TRBD1|TRBV6-2/TRBV6-3
CASSSWTGVDTEAFF
TGTGCCAGCAGTTCCTGGACAGGGGTAGACACTGAAGCTTTCTTT
>.|TRBJ2-2|.|TRBV7-2
CASSRSGSSNTGELFF
TGTGCCAGCAGCAGATCAGGGAGCTCGAACACCGGGGAGCTGTTTTTT
>once|TRBJ2-7|TRBD2|TRBV4-2
CASSHVTSGVNYEQYF
TGTGCCAGCAGCCATGTAACTAGCGGGGTGAACTACGAGCAGTACTTC
>.|TRBJ2-7|.|TRBV19
CASSVTGLGEQYF
TGTGCCAGTAGCGTTACGGGCCTCGGGGAGCAGTACTTC
>few|TRBJ2-5|.|TRBV7-9
CASSQVWETQYF
TGTGCCAGCAGCCAAGTGTGGGAGACCCAGTACTTC
>.|TRBJ1-1|.|TRBV29-1
CSASRGAVGTEAFF
TGCAGCGCAAGTCGGGGGGCGGTGGGCACTGAAGCTTTCTTT
>.|TRBJ2-5|.|TRBV12-3/TRBV12-4
CASSFGPETQYF
TGTGCCAGCAGTTTTGGGCCGGAGACCCAGTACTTC
>.|TRBJ2-7|.|TRBV11-3
CASSLDGTASYEQYF
TGTGCCAGCAGCTTAGATGGCACAGCCTCCTACGAGCAGTACTTC
>.|TRBJ2-5|.|TRBV19
CASSMTRMAETQYF
TGTGCCAGTAGTATGACTAGAATGGCAGAGACCCAGTACTTC
>once|TRBJ2-6|TRBD1|TRBV10-3
CAISGGTGYFLSGANVLTF
TGTGCCATCAGTGGAGGGACAGGATACTTCTTGTCTGGGGCCAACGTCCTGACTTTC
>.|TRBJ1-2|.|TRBV28
CASSPGTSQVSYGYTF
TGTGCCAGCAGTCCCGGGACTTCCCAAGTCAGCTATGGCTACACCTTC
>.|TRBJ1-2|TRBD1|TRBV27
CASTRWGTDYGYTF
TGTGCCAGCACGCGGTGGGGGACAGACTATGGCTACACCTTC